The clone carrying this TCR beta chain was found a few times. Its specificity is not known. Use of 60 Vbeta and 13 Jbeta primers characterized the PCR. The repertoire was sequenced with immunoSEQ multiplex PCR; TCRdb's copy has only in-frame clones and lacks some. The profile shows around 140,000 clones, roughly 66% of them singletons. These data are taken from a study of cytomegalovirus exposure and HLA in healthy donors. Study-wide results and limits: Of the V segments, some could not be distinguished, including TRBV6-2 and TRBV6-3, and were excluded.

The CDR3 consists of 13 residues. V gave up 6 bases and J gave up 3 bases, with 12 bases separating them. In germline, CDR1 is LNHDA, CDR2 SQIVND (reference sequence). The specimen sequenced was PBMCs. The origin of this receptor is a woman between 55 and 75 years old in good health and CMV-seronegative. The V and J genes are TRBV19 and TRBJ2-7, with D possibly being TRBD2 (6 bases). The CDR3 loop is CASSRDSNYEQYF. In nucleotides, the CDR3 is TGTGCCAGTAGCCGGGACTCCAACTACGAGCAGTACTTC.